Listed here are 16 T cell receptor beta chains from one sample, sequenced in a study of naive and memory T cell subsets. The SP2 primer and nested alpha and beta constant region primers amplified ligated cDNA in four rounds. TCRdb fed the UMI-ligation and nested PCR reads into MiXCR, producing one record per CDR3 protein. Of 25,000 to 30,000 distinct CDR3 sequences listed, 5.2% are singletons. A UMI-containing oligonucleotide was joined by 3' ligation to the TCR cDNA template. The specimen was blood. The receptor source for this set is an adult in good health.

This clonotype was recorded at least ten times. The gene calls are TRBV5-5 and TRBJ1-5, with 11 bases matching TRBD1. CDR3 size: 16 residues. CDR1 is SGHKS, CDR2 YYEKEE, per germline (reference sequence). The trim removed 4 bases at V and 4 bases at J, leaving 7 bases unmatched. The CDR3 DNA follows: TGTGCCAGCAGCCCGGCGGGGACAGGGGGTAATCAGCCCCAGCATTTT. Its translation: CASSPAGTGGNQPQHF.

The table lists this clonotype with a few counts. CDR3: CAWRVTRLNNEQFF. In DNA, the CDR3 is TGTGCCTGGAGAGTAACCAGACTTAACAATGAGCAGTTCTTC. The chain carries TRBV30 and TRBJ2-1; D is ambiguous. This CDR3 has 14 residues. The germline V gene encodes CDR1 GTSNPN and CDR2 SVGIG (reference sequence). Trimming cost V 3 bases and J 5 bases, with 14 bases left between them.

This clonotype occurred many times. This chain joins TRBV15 and TRBJ1-5; D remains unclear. Looked up from germline, CDR1 is LNHNV and CDR2 is YYDKDF (reference sequence). CDR3 length: 13 amino acids. V was pared by 5 bases and J by 1 base, with 6 bases between. The CDR3 protein is CATSSLSNQPQHF. CDR3 bases: TGTGCCACCAGCTCACTAAGCAATCAGCCCCAGCATTTT.

This clonotype was picked up many times. The chain joins TRBV7-3 to TRBJ2-3, with 12 bases matching TRBD2. Germline V gene sequence: CDR1 SGHTA, CDR2 FQGTGA. After removal of 2 bases from V and 4 bases from J, the junction contained 4 bases not matched to a gene. The CDR3 covers 16 residues. The CDR3 here is CASSLGLAGPADTQYF. CDR3 DNA: TGTGCCAGCAGCTTAGGACTAGCGGGACCTGCAGATACGCAGTATTTT.

This clonotype was detected ten times or more. The chain has TRBV12-3 or TRBV12-4 and TRBJ1-5; D is possibly TRBD1 (5 bases). The V gene lost 3 bases and the J gene lost 7 bases, with 7 bases spanning the gap. The CDR3 is 12 residues long. CDR3 amino acids: CASSLGTQPQHF. For the CDR3, the DNA is TGTGCCAGCAGTTTGGGGACCCAGCCCCAGCATTTT.

This clonotype showed up many times. The rearrangement uses TRBV5-1 and TRBJ2-3; 9 bases are a match to TRBD2. V lost 3 bases and J lost 5; bases outside the gene matches: 4. Germline-derived CDR1 and CDR2 are SGHRS and YFSETQ. This CDR3 has 14 amino acids. The CDR3 is CASSSGLAEDTQYF. As DNA, the CDR3 is TGCGCCAGCAGCTCGGGACTAGCTGAAGATACGCAGTATTTT.

The chain joins TRBV20-1 to TRBJ2-1; TRBD2 matches at 7 bases. V dropped 1 base and J dropped 7; count of bases not matched to a gene: 1. Germline loops: CDR1 DFQATT, CDR2 SNEGSKA (reference sequence). This CDR3 is 12 amino acids long. CDR3: CSARGGGNEQFF. The CDR3 DNA follows: TGCAGTGCTAGAGGGGGGGGGAATGAGCAGTTCTTC.

The sample holds many counts of this clonotype. The V and J genes are TRBV6-2 or TRBV6-3 and TRBJ1-1; D is ambiguous. Trimming left V 2 bases short and J 6 bases short, with 10 bases between. This CDR3 is built from 13 residues. Germline CDR1 MNHEY, CDR2 SVGEGT. For the CDR3, the DNA is TGTGCCAGCAGTTACAGCTGGGAACCTGAAGCTTTCTTT. Its protein product is CASSYSWEPEAFF.

This clonotype was counted ten times or more. The chain joins TRBV12-3 or TRBV12-4 to TRBJ1-1; TRBD1 aligns across 7 bases. V was pared by 5 bases and J by 1 base, with 13 bases of the junction left unmatched. This CDR3 is built from 17 residues. CDR3 bases: TGTGCCAGCAGTCTCCTCGAGAGCCAGGGGGGGAACACTGAAGCTTTCTTT. Translating gives CASSLLESQGGNTEAFF.

At least ten counts were recorded for this clonotype. The rearrangement joins TRBV14 to TRBJ2-1, with TRBD1 matching 10 bases. The CDR3 covers 16 residues. The V segment lost 1 base and the J segment 3 bases; nucleotides outside the gene matches: 3. The germline V gene has CDR1 SGHDN and CDR2 FVKESK. This CDR3 reads CASSQGDRGLYNEQFF. CDR3 bases: TGTGCCAGCAGCCAAGGGGACAGGGGCCTCTACAATGAGCAGTTCTTC.

This clonotype was recorded many times. The chain employs TRBV29-1 and TRBJ1-1; tentative D call: TRBD1 (5 bases). Germline loops: CDR1 SQVTM, CDR2 ANQGSEA. Trimming cost V 3 bases and J 11 bases, with 16 bases left between them. The CDR3 extends over 12 amino acids. CDR3 sequence reads: CSVEGQGAIAFF. CDR3 nucleotides: TGCAGCGTTGAGGGCCAGGGTGCAATCGCTTTCTTT. The full variable domain, in which reference TRBV29-1 and TRBJ1-1 provide the parts outside the CDR3, is SAVISQKPSRDICQRGTSLTIQCQVDSQVTMMFWYRQQPGQSLTLIATANQGSEATYESGFVIDKFPISRPNLTFSTLTVSNMSPEDSSIYLCSVEGQGAIAFFGQGTRLTVV.

With regard to this clonotype: This may be a read error: a much more frequent sequence differs by one nucleotide. The chain uses TRBV4-1 and TRBJ2-1; the D gene is possibly TRBD2 (5 bases). The J call may not be correct, given that the DNA end is closer to TRBJ2-7. Germline V gene data show CDR1 as MGHRA and CDR2 as YSYEKL. This CDR3 has 16 amino acids. CDR3 coding DNA: TGCGCCAGCAGAGGGTCGGGCGGGTGGTCCGGCAATGAGCAGTACTTC. This codes for CASRGSGGWSGNEQYF.

This clonotype was detected ten times or more. The gene calls are TRBV29-1 and TRBJ2-5; tentative D call: TRBD1 (5 bases). The CDR3 loop spans 12 amino acids. The germline V gene encodes CDR1 SQVTM and CDR2 ANQGSEA. Trimming pared 2 bases from V and 2 bases from J, leaving 6 bases between. The CDR3 sequence is CSVERGQETQYF. The CDR3 DNA sequence: TGCAGCGTTGAAAGGGGACAAGAGACCCAGTACTTC. Complete variable domain (other parts from reference TRBV29-1 and TRBJ2-5): SAVISQKPSRDICQRGTSLTIQCQVDSQVTMMFWYRQQPGQSLTLIATANQGSEATYESGFVIDKFPISRPNLTFSTLTVSNMSPEDSSIYLCSVERGQETQYFGPGTRLLVL.

This clonotype showed up many times. This rearrangement joins TRBV18 to TRBJ1-5, with 7 positions matching TRBD1. The V segment lost 3 bases and the J segment 2 bases; nucleotides outside the gene matches: 1. The CDR3 length is 14 residues. Per the germline V gene, CDR1 is KGHSH and CDR2 is LQKENI. The CDR3 DNA reads TGTGCCAGCTCACCTACAGGGGGCAATCAGCCCCAGCATTTT. This sequence encodes CASSPTGGNQPQHF.

This chain uses TRBV6-2 or TRBV6-3 with TRBJ2-3, with 16 nucleotides matching TRBD2. CDR3 length equals 20 residues. Germline V lookup: CDR1 MNHEY, CDR2 SVGEGT. V gave up 6 bases and J gave up 2 bases; unmatched junction bases: 14. The CDR3 region has the DNA TGTGCCAGCAGAGGTCCCGGGACTAGCGGGAGGGCCTATTTCACAGATACGCAGTATTTT. The encoded protein is CASRGPGTSGRAYFTDTQYF.

A few counts support this clonotype. The chain recombines TRBV27 with TRBJ2-3; maybe TRBD2 (7 bases). CDR1 is MNHEY, CDR2 SMNVEV, per germline (reference sequence). This CDR3 region has 14 residues. Trimming pared 5 bases from V and 6 bases from J, leaving 15 bases between. The CDR3 DNA reads as TGTGCCAGCAGTCCCCCCCGGGGGGCGGATACGCAGTATTTT. Translated: CASSPPRGADTQYF.